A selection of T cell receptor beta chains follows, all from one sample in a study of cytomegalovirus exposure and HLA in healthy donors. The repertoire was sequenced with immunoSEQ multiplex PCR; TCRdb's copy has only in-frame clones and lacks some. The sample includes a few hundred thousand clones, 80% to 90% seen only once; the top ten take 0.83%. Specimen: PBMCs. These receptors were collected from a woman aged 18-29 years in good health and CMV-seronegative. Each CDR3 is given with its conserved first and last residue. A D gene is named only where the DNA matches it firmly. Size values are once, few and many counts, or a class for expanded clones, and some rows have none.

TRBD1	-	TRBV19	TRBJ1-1	TGTGCCAGTAGTATTGGGACAGGGCCAACTGAAGCTTTCTTT	CASSIGTGPTEAFF
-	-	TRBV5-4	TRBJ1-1	TGTGCCAGCAGCTTAGGTTCACAGGCAAACACTGAAGCTTTCTTT	CASSLGSQANTEAFF
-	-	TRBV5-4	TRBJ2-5	TGTGCCAGCAGCTTGGTACCGGGGGAGACCCAGTACTTC	CASSLVPGETQYF
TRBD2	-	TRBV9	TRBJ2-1	TGTGCCAGCAGCGTAGCCTTAGAGGGCGGGGGGCCCGTTCGCTCCTACAATGAGCAGTTCTTC	CASSVALEGGGPVRSYNEQFF
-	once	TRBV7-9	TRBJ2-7	TGTGCCAGCAGCTTAGCTAAGCCGGGACTTTTAACGAGCTACGAGCAGTACTTC	CASSLAKPGLLTSYEQYF
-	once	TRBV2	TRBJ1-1	TGTGCCAGCAGCACAGGGACCACTGAAGCTTTCTTT	CASSTGTTEAFF
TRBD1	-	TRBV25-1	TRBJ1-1	TGTGCCAGCAGTGATTCCGGGACAGGGGTGTGGAACACTGAAGCTTTCTTT	CASSDSGTGVWNTEAFF
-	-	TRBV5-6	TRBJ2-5	TGTGCCAGCAGCTTGGCGGAGGAGACCCAGTACTTC	CASSLAEETQYF
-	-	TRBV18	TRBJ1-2	TGTGCCAGCTCAGGGAGCAGGGACATCTATGGCTACACCTTC	CASSGSRDIYGYTF
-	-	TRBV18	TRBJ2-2	TGTGCCAGCTCACCACCGGTTGTATTCGGGACTGGATTTAACACCGGGGAGCTGTTTTTT	CASSPPVVFGTGFNTGELFF
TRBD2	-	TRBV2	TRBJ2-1	TGTGCCAGCAGTGGACTAGCGGGAGGGGGGAATGAGCAGTTCTTC	CASSGLAGGGNEQFF
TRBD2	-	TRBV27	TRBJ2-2	TGTGCCAGCAGTTCGAGTTACGGGAGGGCGAGGACCGGGGAGCTGTTTTTT	CASSSSYGRARTGELFF
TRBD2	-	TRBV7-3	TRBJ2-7	TGTGCCAGCAGCCTTCGGGCTAGCGGGGCTGCCGAGCAGTACTTC	CASSLRASGAAEQYF
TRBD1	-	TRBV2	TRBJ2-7	TGTGCCAGCAGTGCGGACAGGGTTTCTTTCGAGCAGTACTTC	CASSADRVSFEQYF
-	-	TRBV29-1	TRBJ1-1	TGCAGCGCCGATCGGCTAAGGGGCACTGAAGCTTTCTTT	CSADRLRGTEAFF
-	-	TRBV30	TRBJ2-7	TGTGCCCTTATGCCTACGTCAGGCGAGCAGTACTTC	CALMPTSGEQYF
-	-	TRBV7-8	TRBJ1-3	TGTGCCAGCAGCTCCCTTTTGAAGGGGGGAAACACCATATATTTT	CASSSLLKGGNTIYF
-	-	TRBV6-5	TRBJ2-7	TGTGCCAGCACCCTAGGTTCCGAGCAGTACTTC	CASTLGSEQYF
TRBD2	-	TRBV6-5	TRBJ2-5	TGTGCCAGCAGTTACACTAGCGGCCAAGAGACCCAGTACTTC	CASSYTSGQETQYF
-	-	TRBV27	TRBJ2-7	TGTGCCAGCAGTTTAGGACTCCCCAAGGCCTACGAGCAGTACTTC	CASSLGLPKAYEQYF
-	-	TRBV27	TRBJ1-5	TGTGCCAGCAGGGGGGGTTCAGTAGGTGCCCAGCATTTT	CASRGGSVGAQHF
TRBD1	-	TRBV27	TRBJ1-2	TGTGCCAGCAGTTTAGGGACAGGCTATGGCTACACCTTC	CASSLGTGYGYTF
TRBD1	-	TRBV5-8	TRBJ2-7	TGTGCCAGCAGCTTGGCGGACAGGGGCAATATATTCAACTTGGGCGAGCAGTACTTC	CASSLADRGNIFNLGEQYF
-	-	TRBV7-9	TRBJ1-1	TGTGCCAGCAGCTCAATATACAAACCTTCTGAAGCTTTCTTT	CASSSIYKPSEAFF
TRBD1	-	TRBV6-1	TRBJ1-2	TGTGCCAGCAGGAAAGACAGGGACACTAACTATGGCTACACCTTC	CASRKDRDTNYGYTF
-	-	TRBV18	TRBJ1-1	TGTGCCAGCTCATCCCTAGACAGGAACACTGAAGCTTTCTTT	CASSSLDRNTEAFF
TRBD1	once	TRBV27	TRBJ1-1	TGTGCCAGCACCTCTCAGGGGGCCCCGACTGAAGCTTTCTTT	CASTSQGAPTEAFF
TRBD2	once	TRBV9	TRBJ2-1	TGTGCCAGCAGCGTACGAGCGGGAGGGGGGAATGAGCAGTTCTTC	CASSVRAGGGNEQFF
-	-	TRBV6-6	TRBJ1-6	TGTGCCAGCAGTTACGCCTATGATAATTCACCCCTCCACTTT	CASSYAYDNSPLHF
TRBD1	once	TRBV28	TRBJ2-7	TGTGCCAGCAGTCAACAGGGGTTACAATCCTACGAGCAGTACTTC	CASSQQGLQSYEQYF
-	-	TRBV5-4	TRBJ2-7	TGTGCCAGCAGCGGATCCGGGTACGAGCAGTACTTC	CASSGSGYEQYF
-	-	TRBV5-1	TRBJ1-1	TGCGCCAGCAGCTTGGAGACAGGCAATGAAGCTTTCTTT	CASSLETGNEAFF
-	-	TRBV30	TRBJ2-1	TGTGCCTGGAGTTCCACACTAGATCTTGAGCAGTTCTTC	CAWSSTLDLEQFF
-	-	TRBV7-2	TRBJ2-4	TGTGCCAGCAGCAAAGGACAATACAAAAACATTCAGTACTTC	CASSKGQYKNIQYF
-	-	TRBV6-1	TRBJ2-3	TGTGCCAGCAGTGAAGGTCACCTAACCGTGACAGATACGCAGTATTTT	CASSEGHLTVTDTQYF
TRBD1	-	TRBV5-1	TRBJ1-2	TGCGCCAGCAGCCCGGGACAGGGCCTATTCACCTTC	CASSPGQGLFTF
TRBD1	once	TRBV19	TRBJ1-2	TGTGCCAGTAGTATGGACAGGAACTATGGCTACACCTTC	CASSMDRNYGYTF
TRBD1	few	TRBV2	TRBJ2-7	TGTGCCAGAAGAGGGACAGGGGAGGGAGAGCAGTACTTC	CARRGTGEGEQYF
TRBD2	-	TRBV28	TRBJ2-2	TGTGCCAGCAGCCGTAGACTAGCGGGATCTACCGGGGAGCTGTTTTTT	CASSRRLAGSTGELFF
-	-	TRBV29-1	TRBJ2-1	TGCAGCGTCGGCTCCAGGGGCGATTACAATGAGCAGTTCTTC	CSVGSRGDYNEQFF
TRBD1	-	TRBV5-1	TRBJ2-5	TGCGCCAGCAGCCCCAACAGGGGGCGTGAGACCCAGTACTTC	CASSPNRGRETQYF
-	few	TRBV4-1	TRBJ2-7	TGCGCCAGCAGCCAAGATCTCAGGGGCTCATACGAGCAGTACTTC	CASSQDLRGSYEQYF
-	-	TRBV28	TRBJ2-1	TGTGCCAGCAGCCCAGGGTGGGGCTACGAGCAGTTCTTC	CASSPGWGYEQFF
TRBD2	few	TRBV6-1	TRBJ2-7	TGTGCCAGCAGGGATCCGGGAGGCTACGAGCAGTACTTC	CASRDPGGYEQYF
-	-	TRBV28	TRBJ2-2	TGTGCCAGCACTTCGCCGGGGGGCAAAACCGGGGAGCTGTTTTTT	CASTSPGGKTGELFF
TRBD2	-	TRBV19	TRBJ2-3	TGTGCCAGTAGTATGAAGAGCCGAGGACTAGCCTACAGATTCAAGTATTTT	CASSMKSRGLAYRFKYF
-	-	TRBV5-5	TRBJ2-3	TGTGCCAGCAGCTTGCGAGTGCCCACAGATACGCAGTATTTT	CASSLRVPTDTQYF
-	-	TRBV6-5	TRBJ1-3	TGTGCCAGCAGTTACTCGAGGGGGACTGGAAACACCATATATTTT	CASSYSRGTGNTIYF
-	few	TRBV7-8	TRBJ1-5	TGTGCCAGCAGCCCAGGCGATGGCAATCAGCCCCAGCATTTT	CASSPGDGNQPQHF
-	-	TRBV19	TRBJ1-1	TGTGCCAGTACCCCGCTACAGGGAAACACTGAAGCTTTCTTT	CASTPLQGNTEAFF
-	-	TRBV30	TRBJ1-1	TGTGCCTGGACTCAAACAGGCACTGAAGCTTTCTTT	CAWTQTGTEAFF
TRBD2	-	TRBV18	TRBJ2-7	TGTGCCAGCTCCCCGAGCTATAGCGGGAGCGAGCAGTACTTC	CASSPSYSGSEQYF
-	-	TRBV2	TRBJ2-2	TGTGCCAGCAGGATTCTACAGGGAAACACCGGGGAGCTGTTTTTT	CASRILQGNTGELFF
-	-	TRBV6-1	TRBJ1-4	TGTGCCAGCAGTGAACTGGGGGCGACTAATGAAAAACTGTTTTTT	CASSELGATNEKLFF
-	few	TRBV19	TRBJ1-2	TGTGCCAGTAAGGGAGGGGAGAACTATGGCTACACCTTC	CASKGGENYGYTF